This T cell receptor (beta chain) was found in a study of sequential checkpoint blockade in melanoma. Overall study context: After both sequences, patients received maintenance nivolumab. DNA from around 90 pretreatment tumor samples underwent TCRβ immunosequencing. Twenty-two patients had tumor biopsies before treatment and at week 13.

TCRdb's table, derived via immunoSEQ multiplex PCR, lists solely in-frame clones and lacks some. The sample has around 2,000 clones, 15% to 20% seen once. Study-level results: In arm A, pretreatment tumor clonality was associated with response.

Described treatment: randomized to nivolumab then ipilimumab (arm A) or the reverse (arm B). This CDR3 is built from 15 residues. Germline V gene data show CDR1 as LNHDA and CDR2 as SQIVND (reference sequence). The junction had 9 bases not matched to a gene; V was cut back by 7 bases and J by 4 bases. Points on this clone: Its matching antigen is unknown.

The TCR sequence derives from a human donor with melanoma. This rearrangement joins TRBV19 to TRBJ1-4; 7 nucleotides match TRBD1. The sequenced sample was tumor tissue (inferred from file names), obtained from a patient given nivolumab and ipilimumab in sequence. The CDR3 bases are TGTGCCAGTACATCGGGGACAGTTAATAATGAAAAACTGTTTTTT. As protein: CASTSGTVNNEKLFF.